One and the same sample provided the 32 T cell receptor beta chains below, sequenced in a study of shared clonotypes between healthy human individuals. Assay: immunoSEQ multiplex PCR; the TCRdb copy retains only in-frame clones and omits some. Among a few million clones listed, roughly 92% were seen once. The material sequenced was naive CD4+ T cells sorted from blood. Subset indicated: CD45RA+ positively selected. All receptors derive from a man between 18 and 29 years old in good health.

This chain links TRBV11-2 with TRBJ2-7, with D tentatively TRBD2 (7 bases). Trimming pared 2 bases from V and 1 base from J, leaving 12 bases between. The germline gives CDR1 SGHAT, CDR2 FQNNGV. This CDR3 comprises 15 residues. CDR3 in DNA: TGTGCCAGCAGCTTATACGGGGGGCTTTCCTACGAGCAGTACTTC. Translating gives CASSLYGGLSYEQYF.

The chain joins TRBV6-1 to TRBJ2-3; 11 nucleotides agree with TRBD2. The CDR3 contains 17 residues. The junction had 2 bases not matched to a gene; V was cut back by 0 bases and J by 0 bases. The V gene's germline CDR1 is MNHNS and CDR2 SASEGT. CDR3 nucleotide sequence: TGTGCCAGCAGTGAAGCGGGACTAGCGGCGAGCACAGATACGCAGTATTTT. Translating gives CASSEAGLAASTDTQYF.

The V gene is TRBV2, the J gene TRBJ2-3; the D is unclear. The V gene lost 5 bases and the J gene lost 6 bases, with 6 bases spanning the gap. The length of the CDR3 is 11 residues. Germline-derived CDR1 and CDR2 are SNHLY and FYNNEI. The CDR3 bases are TGTGCCAGCAGTAGTCGCGATACGCAGTATTTT. Encoded protein: CASSSRDTQYF.

The rearrangement links TRBV6-1 to TRBJ1-1, with 7 bases that match TRBD1. J was trimmed by 1 base and V by 6 bases; bases with no gene match: 2. This CDR3 has 13 amino acids. The germline CDR1 and CDR2 sequences are MNHNS and SASEGT. CDR3 region: CASRPGGNTEAFF. The CDR3 coding sequence is TGTGCCAGCAGACCAGGGGGGAACACTGAAGCTTTCTTT.

The chain couples TRBV7-2 to TRBJ2-5; TRBD2 matches 15 bases. The CDR3 is made up of 17 amino acids. Losses at the gene ends were 2 bases for V and 7 bases for J; bases not matched to a gene: 8. Germline V lookup: CDR1 SGHTA, CDR2 FQGNSA. DNA of the CDR3: TGTGCCAGCAGCTTAACCCTGGGACTAGCGGGGGGTGGGACCCAGTACTTC. This gives the protein CASSLTLGLAGGGTQYF.

The chain links TRBV6-1 to TRBJ2-6; tentative D call: TRBD2 (5 bases). V dropped 4 bases and J dropped 0 bases, with 16 bases sitting between them. The CDR3 has 18 amino acids. Germline V CDR1 and CDR2: MNHNS, SASEGT. The CDR3 region is CASSGILLAGSGANVLTF. CDR3 nucleotides: TGTGCCAGCAGTGGGATCTTGTTGGCGGGCTCTGGGGCCAACGTCCTGACTTTC.

As to this clone: The identical CDR3 is also encoded by other nucleotide sequences in the sample. The rearrangement joins TRBV7-9 to TRBJ2-1; TRBD1 aligns across 9 bases. The CDR3 loop spans 15 amino acids. The germline V gene has CDR1 SEHNR and CDR2 FQNEAQ (reference sequence). With V trimmed by 5 bases and J by 1 base, 3 bases remained unmatched. The CDR3 DNA reads as TGTGCCAGCAGCCCCGGACAGGGGTCCTACAATGAGCAGTTCTTC. This encodes CASSPGQGSYNEQFF. Variable domain in full (rest from reference TRBV7-9 and TRBJ2-1): DTGVSQNPRHKITKRGQNVTFRCDPISEHNRLYWYRQTLGQGPEFLTYFQNEAQLEKSRLLSDRFSAERPKGSFSTLEIQRTEQGDSAMYLCASSPGQGSYNEQFFGPGTRLTVL.

The chain is built from TRBV6-1 and TRBJ1-2; unclear D gene. This CDR3 is 14 amino acids long. CDR1 is MNHNS and CDR2 is SASEGT in the germline V gene. V dropped 4 bases and J dropped 6 bases, with 15 bases sitting between them. The CDR3 nucleotides read TGTGCCAGCAGTGGGACTCTCCCGACGGATGGCTACACCTTC. It codes for CASSGTLPTDGYTF.

For the CDR3, the DNA is TGCGCCACCCGACAGGGGGCATCCTACGAGCAGTACTTC. Amino acid sequence: CATRQGASYEQYF. The chain has TRBV10-2 and TRBJ2-7, with TRBD1 matching 10 bases. The CDR3 runs to 13 residues. V was clipped by 10 bases and J by 1 base; unmatched bases: 4. CDR1 and CDR2 (germline): WSHSY, SAAADI.

V and J are TRBV30 and TRBJ2-2, with D possibly being TRBD1 (7 bases). V lost 4 bases and J 7 bases, leaving 16 bases between the germline ends. The CDR3 consists of 14 residues. Germline V gene sequence: CDR1 GTSNPN, CDR2 SVGIG (reference sequence). CDR3 sequence (DNA): TGTGCCTGGAATTATGCTCAGGGGGGCGGGGAGCTGTTTTTT. This translates into CAWNYAQGGGELFF.

The chain joins TRBV7-6 to TRBJ1-5; 9 bases fit TRBD1. The V and J ends lost 5 bases and 2 bases, in that order; junction bases with no gene match: 4. The CDR3 is 15 amino acids. CDR1 and CDR2 (germline): SGHVS, FNYEAQ. The CDR3 bases are TGTGCCAGCAGCCAGGGACAGGGCGGCAATCAGCCCCAGCATTTT. It translates to CASSQGQGGNQPQHF.

Comments on this clone: The sample contains more than one DNA sequence encoding this CDR3. The chain has TRBV27 and TRBJ2-7; no clear D gene. V was shortened by 6 bases and J by 2 bases, with 11 bases between the two germline ends. Germline CDR1 MNHEY, CDR2 SMNVEV (reference sequence). The CDR3 has 13 residues. The CDR3 region has the DNA TGTGCCAGCAGACGAGACGGACCCTACGAGCAGTACTTC. As protein: CASRRDGPYEQYF.

The V call is TRBV2, the J call TRBJ1-5; 7 bases align to TRBD1. Per the germline V gene, CDR1 is SNHLY and CDR2 is FYNNEI. J lost 1 base, V lost 6 bases, and 6 bases had no gene match. This CDR3 has 15 residues. CDR3 sequence: CASSRQGTSNQPQHF. CDR3 DNA sequence: TGTGCCAGCAGCCGACAGGGAACGAGCAATCAGCCCCAGCATTTT.

This chain joins TRBV10-3 and TRBJ1-4; 9 bases are shared with TRBD1. Germline assignment: CDR1 ENHRY and CDR2 SYGVKD. V was pared by 5 bases and J by 7 bases, with 2 bases of the junction left unmatched. The CDR3 has 13 amino acids. The CDR3 is CAISSDRGEKLFF. For the CDR3, the DNA is TGTGCCATCAGTTCGGACAGGGGTGAAAAACTGTTTTTT.

This chain joins TRBV12-1 and TRBJ1-4; the table assigns TRBD1, which was not confirmed against the DNA. TRBV12-1 is reported as a pseudogene. The CDR3 has 20 amino acids. The CDR3 loop is CASSLPTGEKSSATNEKLFF. The CDR3 DNA is TGTGCCAGCAGCCTACCGACAGGGGAGAAAAGTTCAGCAACTAATGAAAAACTGTTTTTT.

This chain links TRBV14 with TRBJ2-3, with D maybe TRBD2 (5 bases). Between the trimmed V and J ends, which lost 4 bases and 1 base, there was a span of 15 bases. Per the germline V gene, CDR1 is SGHDN and CDR2 is FVKESK. The CDR3 totals 16 residues. In DNA form, the CDR3 reads TGTGCCAGCAGCCGAGGGCTAGGGCCGGGCACAGATACGCAGTATTTT. Amino acids: CASSRGLGPGTDTQYF.

V is TRBV7-2 and J is TRBJ2-4; TRBD1 matches at 7 bases. With V trimmed by 5 bases and J by 2 bases, 9 bases remained unmatched. From germline, CDR1 is SGHTA and CDR2 FQGNSA. The CDR3 has 16 residues. The CDR3 loop reads CASSPEGAYSKNIQYF. In DNA form, the CDR3 reads TGTGCCAGCAGCCCCGAGGGGGCCTATTCCAAAAACATTCAGTACTTC.

The rearrangement uses TRBV14 and TRBJ2-7; the D is unclear. The V gene lost 5 bases and the J gene lost 1 base, with 9 bases spanning the gap. Germline CDR1 is SGHDN and CDR2 is FVKESK. The CDR3 is 13 residues long. As DNA, the CDR3 is TGTGCCAGCAGCACACAGTATTCCTACGAGCAGTACTTC. It codes for CASSTQYSYEQYF.

This sequence joins TRBV7-8 and TRBJ2-5; D not certain. V lost 1 base and J lost 4, with 7 bases in between. This CDR3 has 13 residues. CDR1 and CDR2 from the germline V gene are SGHVS and FQNEAQ. CDR3 bases: TGTGCCAGCAGCTTAGGGACGGGAGAGACCCAGTACTTC. It is translated as CASSLGTGETQYF. Full variable domain (outside the CDR3, taken from reference TRBV7-8 and TRBJ2-5): GAGVSQSPRYKVAKRGQDVALRCDPISGHVSLFWYQQALGQGPEFLTYFQNEAQLDKSGLPSDRFFAERPEGSVSTLKIQRTQQEDSAVYLCASSLGTGETQYFGPGTRLLVL.

The V call is TRBV5-1, the J call TRBJ2-5, with a possible D match to TRBD1 (5 bases). Per the germline V gene, CDR1 is SGHRS and CDR2 is YFSETQ. This CDR3 contains 16 residues. Trimming took off 0 bases at V and 2 bases at J, with 14 bases between the two ends. The CDR3 sequence: CASSLGPGPGQETQYF. In DNA form, the CDR3 reads TGCGCCAGCAGCTTGGGTCCAGGGCCAGGGCAAGAGACCCAGTACTTC.

This clone was picked up a small number of times. The chain uses TRBV30 and TRBJ1-2; D gene unclear. CDR3 length: 9 amino acids. Germline V gene sequence: CDR1 GTSNPN, CDR2 SVGIG (reference sequence). With 6 bases removed from V and 8 bases from J, the gap between germline ends came to 7 bases. The CDR3 DNA sequence: TGTGCCTGTTTAGAGGGCTACACCTTC. Amino acids: CACLEGYTF.

The chain links TRBV5-1 to TRBJ1-2; the match to TRBD1 covers 7 bases. V was clipped by 4 bases and J by 1 base; unmatched bases: 7. The germline gives CDR1 SGHRS, CDR2 YFSETQ. This CDR3 has 15 residues. The CDR3 reads CASSAMDRSNYGYTF. The DNA for the CDR3 is TGCGCCAGCAGCGCCATGGACAGGAGTAACTATGGCTACACCTTC. Variable domain in full (rest from reference TRBV5-1 and TRBJ1-2): KAGVTQTPRYLIKTRGQQVTLSCSPISGHRSVSWYQQTPGQGLQFLFEYFSETQRNKGNFPGRFSGRQFSNSRSEMNVSTLELGDSALYLCASSAMDRSNYGYTFGSGTRLTVV.

This chain joins TRBV5-1 and TRBJ2-1; tentative D call: TRBD1 (6 bases). Germline V gives CDR1 SGHRS, CDR2 YFSETQ. The CDR3 sequence is 16 residues long. V lost 3 bases and J lost 4, with 17 bases in between. The CDR3 protein is CASSSGQNPVYNEQFF. The CDR3 nucleotides are TGCGCCAGCAGCTCCGGACAGAACCCCGTGTACAATGAGCAGTTCTTC.

Worth noting for this clone: A much larger clone lies one base from this, so it may be a read error. J is TRBJ1-1 and V is TRBV5-1, with D unresolved. The CDR3 sequence is 13 residues long. Germline V CDR1 and CDR2: SGHRS, YFSETQ. V lost 0 bases and J lost 1, with 4 bases in between. CDR3 in amino acids: CASSLEWNTEAFF. The CDR3 DNA is TGCGCCAGCAGCTTGGAGTGGAACACTGAAGCTTTCTTT.

The genes are TRBV2 and TRBJ2-3; TRBD2 aligns across 9 bases. V gave up 11 bases and J gave up 4 bases; unmatched junction bases: 13. The CDR3 totals 15 residues. Germline CDR1 SNHLY, CDR2 FYNNEI. CDR3 DNA sequence: TGTGCCGGTACTCCGAGAAGCGGGGGGCCAGATACGCAGTATTTT. Amino acids: CAGTPRSGGPDTQYF.

As regards this clone: Other DNA variants within this sample encode the same CDR3. The chain is built from TRBV5-1 and TRBJ2-1, with 7 bases that match TRBD2. Germline V gives CDR1 SGHRS, CDR2 YFSETQ. The V segment lost 3 bases and the J segment 4 bases; nucleotides outside the gene matches: 4. This CDR3 has 14 residues. The CDR3 sequence is CASSSSGSYNEQFF. In nucleotides, the CDR3 is TGCGCCAGCAGCTCTAGCGGATCTTACAATGAGCAGTTCTTC.

This rearrangement joins TRBV19 to TRBJ2-1; D is perhaps TRBD1 or TRBD2 (5 bases each). Trimming stripped 5 bases from V and 0 bases from J, with 29 bases between. CDR1 is LNHDA and CDR2 is SQIVND in the germline V gene (reference sequence). This CDR3 comprises 21 residues. DNA of the CDR3: TGTGCCAGTAGTTCCCACCCCTCACAATTATCGGGACCTAACTCCTACAATGAGCAGTTCTTC. It specifies CASSSHPSQLSGPNSYNEQFF.

The chain couples TRBV30 to TRBJ1-4; D ambiguous. Germline CDR1 reads GTSNPN; CDR2 reads SVGIG (reference sequence). V was trimmed by 4 bases and J by 0 bases, leaving 3 bases between them. The CDR3 has 12 amino acids. The DNA for the CDR3 is TGTGCCTGGAAAGCAACTAATGAAAAACTGTTTTTT. This translates into CAWKATNEKLFF.

The chain uses TRBV9 and TRBJ1-3; TRBD1 matches 9 bases. Germline V gene data show CDR1 as SGDLS and CDR2 as YYNGEE. The CDR3 is made up of 17 amino acids. V lost 1 base, J lost 0 bases, and 5 bases stayed unmatched. CDR3: CASSVSGQGLSGNTIYF. The CDR3 DNA is TGTGCCAGCAGCGTATCGGGACAGGGCCTCTCTGGAAACACCATATATTTT.

In its sample, this clone was seen once. This chain links TRBV10-1 with TRBJ2-1; the match to TRBD2 covers 10 bases. CDR3 length equals 15 residues. Germline loops: CDR1 WNHNN, CDR2 SYGVQD (reference sequence). Trimming cost V 4 bases and J 4 bases; bases outside gene matches: 4. The CDR3 DNA sequence: TGCGCCAGCAGTGCCGGACTAGCGGTATACAATGAGCAGTTCTTC. Amino acids: CASSAGLAVYNEQFF.

To note about this clone: Other DNA sequences in the sample encode the same CDR3. The V call is TRBV5-6, the J call TRBJ1-2; D is perhaps TRBD1 (5 bases). Germline loops: CDR1 SGHDT, CDR2 YYEEEE. This CDR3 contains 14 residues. V was cut by 0 bases and J by 7 bases, with 13 bases left in between. The CDR3 reads CASSLGRGRGGYTF. The CDR3 DNA reads TGTGCCAGCAGCTTGGGTAGGGGCCGGGGTGGCTACACCTTC.

The chain recombines TRBV6-5 with TRBJ2-7; D is uncertain. The CDR3 has 12 residues. Germline V lookup: CDR1 MNHEY, CDR2 SVGAGI. Trimming stripped 6 bases from V and 5 bases from J, with 11 bases between. The chain's CDR3 is CASSLAGHEQYF. The CDR3 nucleotides are TGTGCCAGCAGCCTGGCTGGGCACGAGCAGTACTTC.